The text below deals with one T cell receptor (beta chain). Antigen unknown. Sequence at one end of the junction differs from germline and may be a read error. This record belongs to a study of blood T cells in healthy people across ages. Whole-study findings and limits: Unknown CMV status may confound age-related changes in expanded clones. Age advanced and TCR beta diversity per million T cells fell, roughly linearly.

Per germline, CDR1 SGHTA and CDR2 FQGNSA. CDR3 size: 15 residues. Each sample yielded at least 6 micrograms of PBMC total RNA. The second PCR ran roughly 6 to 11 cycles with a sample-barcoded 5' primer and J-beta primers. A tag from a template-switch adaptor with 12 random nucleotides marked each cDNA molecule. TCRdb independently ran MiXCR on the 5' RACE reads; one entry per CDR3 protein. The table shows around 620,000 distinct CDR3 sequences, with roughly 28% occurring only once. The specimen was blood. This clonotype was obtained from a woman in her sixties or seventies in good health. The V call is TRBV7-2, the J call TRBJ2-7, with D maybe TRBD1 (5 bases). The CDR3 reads CAGSLASGRSYEQYF. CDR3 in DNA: TGTGCCGGCAGCTTAGCCTCAGGGCGGTCCTACGAGCAGTACTTC.